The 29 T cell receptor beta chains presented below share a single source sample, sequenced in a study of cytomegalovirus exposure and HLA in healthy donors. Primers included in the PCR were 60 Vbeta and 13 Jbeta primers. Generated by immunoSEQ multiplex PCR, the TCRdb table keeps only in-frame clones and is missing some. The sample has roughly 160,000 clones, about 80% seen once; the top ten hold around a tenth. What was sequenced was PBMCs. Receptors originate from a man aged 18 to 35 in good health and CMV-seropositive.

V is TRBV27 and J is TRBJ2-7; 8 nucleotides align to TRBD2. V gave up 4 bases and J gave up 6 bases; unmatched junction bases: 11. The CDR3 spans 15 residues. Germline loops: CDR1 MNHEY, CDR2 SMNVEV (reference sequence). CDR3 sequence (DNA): TGTGCCAGCAGTTCCTCGGGGGGGACATTACGCGAGCAGTACTTC. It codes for CASSSSGGTLREQYF.

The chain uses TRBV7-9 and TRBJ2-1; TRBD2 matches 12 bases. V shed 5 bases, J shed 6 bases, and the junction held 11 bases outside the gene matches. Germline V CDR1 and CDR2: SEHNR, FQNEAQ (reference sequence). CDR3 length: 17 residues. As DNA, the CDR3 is TGTGCCAGCAGCCCACTAGCGGGGGGCCCAACAATCAATGAGCAGTTCTTC. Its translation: CASSPLAGGPTINEQFF.

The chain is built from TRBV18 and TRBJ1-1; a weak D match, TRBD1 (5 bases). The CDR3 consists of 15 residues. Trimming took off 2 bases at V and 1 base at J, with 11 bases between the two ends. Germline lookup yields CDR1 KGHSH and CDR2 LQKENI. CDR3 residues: CASSPKTDANTEAFF. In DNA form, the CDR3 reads TGTGCCAGCTCACCAAAGACAGACGCGAACACTGAAGCTTTCTTT.

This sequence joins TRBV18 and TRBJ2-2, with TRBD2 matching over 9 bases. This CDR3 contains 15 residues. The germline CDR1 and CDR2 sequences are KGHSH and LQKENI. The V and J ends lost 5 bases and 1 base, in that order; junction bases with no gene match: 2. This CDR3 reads CASSTTSGNTGELFF. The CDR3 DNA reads TGTGCCAGCTCAACGACTAGCGGGAACACCGGGGAGCTGTTTTTT.

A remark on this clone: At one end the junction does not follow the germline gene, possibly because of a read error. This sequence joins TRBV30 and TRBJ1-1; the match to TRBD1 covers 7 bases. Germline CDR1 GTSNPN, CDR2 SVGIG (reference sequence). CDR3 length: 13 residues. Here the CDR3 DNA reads TGTGCCTGGAGCGCCGGGACAGCCACTGAGGCTTTCTTT. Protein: CAWSAGTATEAFF.

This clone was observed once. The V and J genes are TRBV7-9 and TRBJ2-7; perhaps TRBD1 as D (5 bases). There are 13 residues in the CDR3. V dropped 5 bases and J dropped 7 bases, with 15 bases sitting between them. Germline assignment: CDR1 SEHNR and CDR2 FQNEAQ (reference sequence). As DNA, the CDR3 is TGTGCCAGCAGCCGCGTAGGGGCAGGGGAGCAGTACTTC. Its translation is CASSRVGAGEQYF. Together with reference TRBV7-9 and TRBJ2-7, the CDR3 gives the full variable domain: DTGVSQNPRHKITKRGQNVTFRCDPISEHNRLYWYRQTLGQGPEFLTYFQNEAQLEKSRLLSDRFSAERPKGSFSTLEIQRTEQGDSAMYLCASSRVGAGEQYFGPGTRLTVT.

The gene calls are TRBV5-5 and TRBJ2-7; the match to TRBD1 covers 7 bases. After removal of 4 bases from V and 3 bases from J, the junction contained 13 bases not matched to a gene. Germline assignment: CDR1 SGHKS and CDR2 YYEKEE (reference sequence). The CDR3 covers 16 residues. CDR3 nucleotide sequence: TGTGCCAGCAGCCCCAATCCCCCGGGACAGAGCTACGAGCAGTACTTC. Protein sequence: CASSPNPPGQSYEQYF.

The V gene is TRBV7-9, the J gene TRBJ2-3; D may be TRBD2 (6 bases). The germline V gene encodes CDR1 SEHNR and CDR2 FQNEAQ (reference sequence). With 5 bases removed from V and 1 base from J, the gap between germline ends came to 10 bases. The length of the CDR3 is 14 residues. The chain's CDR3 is CASSPTGGTDTQYF. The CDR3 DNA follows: TGTGCCAGCAGCCCTACGGGGGGCACAGATACGCAGTATTTT.

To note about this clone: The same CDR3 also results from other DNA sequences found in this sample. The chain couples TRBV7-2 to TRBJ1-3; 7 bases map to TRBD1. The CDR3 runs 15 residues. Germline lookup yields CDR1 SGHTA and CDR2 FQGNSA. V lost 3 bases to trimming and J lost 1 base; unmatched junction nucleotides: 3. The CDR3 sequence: CASSLTGTSGNTIYF. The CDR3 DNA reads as TGTGCCAGCAGCTTGACAGGGACGTCTGGAAACACCATATATTTT.

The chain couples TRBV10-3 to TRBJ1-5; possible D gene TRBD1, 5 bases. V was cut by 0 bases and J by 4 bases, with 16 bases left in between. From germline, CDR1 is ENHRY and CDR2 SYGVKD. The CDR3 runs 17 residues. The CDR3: CAISESGKGKGNQPQHF. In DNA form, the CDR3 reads TGTGCCATCAGTGAGTCGGGAAAAGGGAAGGGGAATCAGCCCCAGCATTTT.

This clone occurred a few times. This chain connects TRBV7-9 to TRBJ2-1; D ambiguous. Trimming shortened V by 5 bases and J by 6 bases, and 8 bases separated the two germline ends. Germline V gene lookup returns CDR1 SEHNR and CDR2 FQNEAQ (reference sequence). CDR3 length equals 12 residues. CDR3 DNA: TGTGCCAGCAGCGTATCCAGCAATGAGCAGTTCTTC. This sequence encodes CASSVSSNEQFF.

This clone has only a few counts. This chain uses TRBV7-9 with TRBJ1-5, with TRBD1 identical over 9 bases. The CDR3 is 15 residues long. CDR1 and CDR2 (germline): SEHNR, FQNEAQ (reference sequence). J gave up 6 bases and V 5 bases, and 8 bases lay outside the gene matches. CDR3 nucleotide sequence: TGTGCCAGCAGCCTCACAGGGGGCGCCGGTCAGCCCCAGCATTTT. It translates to CASSLTGGAGQPQHF.

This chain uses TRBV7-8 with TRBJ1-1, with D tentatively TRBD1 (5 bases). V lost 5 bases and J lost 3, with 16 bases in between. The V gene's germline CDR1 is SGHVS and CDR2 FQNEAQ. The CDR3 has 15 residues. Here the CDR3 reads CASSRGDLEDTEAFF. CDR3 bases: TGTGCCAGCAGCCGGGGGGATTTAGAGGACACTGAAGCTTTCTTT.

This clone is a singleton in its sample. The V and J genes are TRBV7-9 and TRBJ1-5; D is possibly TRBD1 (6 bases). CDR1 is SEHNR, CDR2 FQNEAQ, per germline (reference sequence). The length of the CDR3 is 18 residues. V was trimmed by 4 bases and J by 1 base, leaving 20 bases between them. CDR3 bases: TGTGCCAGCAGCTCAGCGGACAGAAGTACTCACAGCAATCAGCCCCAGCATTTT. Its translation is CASSSADRSTHSNQPQHF.

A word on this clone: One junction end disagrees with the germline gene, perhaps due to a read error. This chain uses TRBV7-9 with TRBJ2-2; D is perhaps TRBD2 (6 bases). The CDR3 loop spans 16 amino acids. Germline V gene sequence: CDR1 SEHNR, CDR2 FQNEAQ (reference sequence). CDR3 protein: CSSSRPGDLLTGELFF. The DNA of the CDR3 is TGTTCCAGCAGCCGCCCGGGAGACCTTCTCACCGGGGAGCTGTTTTTT.

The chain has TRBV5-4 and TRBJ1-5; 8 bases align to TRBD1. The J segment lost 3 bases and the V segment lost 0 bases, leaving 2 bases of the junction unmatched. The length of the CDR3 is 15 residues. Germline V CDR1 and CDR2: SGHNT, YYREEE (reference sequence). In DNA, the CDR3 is TGTGCCAGCAGCTTGGGCAGGGGGCTCAATCAGCCCCAGCATTTT. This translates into CASSLGRGLNQPQHF.

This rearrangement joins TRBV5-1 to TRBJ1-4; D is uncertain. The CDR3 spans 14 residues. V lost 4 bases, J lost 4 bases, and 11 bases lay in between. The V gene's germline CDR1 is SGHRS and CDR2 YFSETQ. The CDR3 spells CASSIGEGNEKLFF. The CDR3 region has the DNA TGCGCCAGCAGCATCGGTGAGGGTAATGAAAAACTGTTTTTT.

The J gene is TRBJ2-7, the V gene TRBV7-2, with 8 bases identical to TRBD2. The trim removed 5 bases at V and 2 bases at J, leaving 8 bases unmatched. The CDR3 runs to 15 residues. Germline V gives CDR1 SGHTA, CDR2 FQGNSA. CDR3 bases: TGTGCCAGCAGCAAGGCGGGGGGAGAAACCTACGAGCAGTACTTC. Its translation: CASSKAGGETYEQYF. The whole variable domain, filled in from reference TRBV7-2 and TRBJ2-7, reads GAGVSQSPSNKVTEKGKDVELRCDPISGHTALYWYRQSLGQGLEFLIYFQGNSAPDKSGLPSDRFSAERTGGSVSTLTIQRTQQEDSAVYLCASSKAGGETYEQYFGPGTRLTVT.

The DNA of the CDR3 is TGTGCCTCGGAGGGGGGGCCCATCTCCTACAATGAGCAGTTCTTC. This codes for CASEGGPISYNEQFF. V gene TRBV30 combines with J gene TRBJ2-1; D may be TRBD2 (7 bases). The CDR3 consists of 15 residues. The germline V gene has CDR1 GTSNPN and CDR2 SVGIG (reference sequence). V dropped 7 bases and J dropped 0 bases, with 16 bases sitting between them.

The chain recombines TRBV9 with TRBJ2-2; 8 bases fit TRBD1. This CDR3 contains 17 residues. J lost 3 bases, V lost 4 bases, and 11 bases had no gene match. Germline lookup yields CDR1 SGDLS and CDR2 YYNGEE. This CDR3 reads CASSTLDGTGYTGELFF. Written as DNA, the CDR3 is TGTGCCAGCAGCACCCTAGACGGGACAGGATACACCGGGGAGCTGTTTTTT. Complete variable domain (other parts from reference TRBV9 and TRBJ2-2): DSGVTQTPKHLITATGQRVTLRCSPRSGDLSVYWYQQSLDQGLQFLIQYYNGEERAKGNILERFSAQQFPDLHSELNLSSLELGDSALYFCASSTLDGTGYTGELFFGEGSRLTVL.

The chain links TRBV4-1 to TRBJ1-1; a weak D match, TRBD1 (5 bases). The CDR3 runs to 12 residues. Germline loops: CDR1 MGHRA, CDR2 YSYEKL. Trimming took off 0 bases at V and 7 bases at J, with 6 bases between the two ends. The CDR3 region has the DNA TGCGCCAGCAGCCAAGACAGGGATGAAGCTTTCTTT. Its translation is CASSQDRDEAFF.

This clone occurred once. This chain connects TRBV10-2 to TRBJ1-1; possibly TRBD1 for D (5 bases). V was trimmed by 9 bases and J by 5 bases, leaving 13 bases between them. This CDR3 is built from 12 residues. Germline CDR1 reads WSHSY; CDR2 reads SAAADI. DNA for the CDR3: TGCGCCAGTACAACAGGAACGACTGAAGCTTTCTTT. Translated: CASTTGTTEAFF.

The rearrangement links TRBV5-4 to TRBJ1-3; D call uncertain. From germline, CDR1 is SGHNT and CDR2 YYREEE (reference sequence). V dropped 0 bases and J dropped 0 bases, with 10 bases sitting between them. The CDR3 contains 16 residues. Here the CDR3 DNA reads TGTGCCAGCAGCTTGGCCGCAGGAAACTCTGGAAACACCATATATTTT. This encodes CASSLAAGNSGNTIYF.

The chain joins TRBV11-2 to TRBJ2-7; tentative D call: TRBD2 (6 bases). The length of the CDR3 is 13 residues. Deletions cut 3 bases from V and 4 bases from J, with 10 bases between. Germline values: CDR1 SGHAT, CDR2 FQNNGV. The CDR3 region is CASSFPSEYEQYF. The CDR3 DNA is TGTGCCAGCAGCTTTCCTAGCGAATACGAGCAGTACTTC.

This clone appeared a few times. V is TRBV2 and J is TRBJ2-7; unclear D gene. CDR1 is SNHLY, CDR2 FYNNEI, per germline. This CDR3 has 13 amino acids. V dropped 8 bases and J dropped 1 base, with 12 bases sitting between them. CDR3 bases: TGTGCCAGCGGAGAGGTGGGTTCCTACGAGCAGTACTTC. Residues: CASGEVGSYEQYF.

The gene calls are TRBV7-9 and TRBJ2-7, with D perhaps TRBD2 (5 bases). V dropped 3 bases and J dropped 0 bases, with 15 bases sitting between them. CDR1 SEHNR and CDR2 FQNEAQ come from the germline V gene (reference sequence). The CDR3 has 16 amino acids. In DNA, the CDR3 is TGTGCCAGCAGCTTTTCCGTGGCCCGGGGCTCCTACGAGCAGTACTTC. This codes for CASSFSVARGSYEQYF.

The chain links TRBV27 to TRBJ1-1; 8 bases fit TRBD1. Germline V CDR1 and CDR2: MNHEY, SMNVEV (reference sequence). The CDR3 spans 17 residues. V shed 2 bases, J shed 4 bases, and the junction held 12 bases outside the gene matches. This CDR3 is CASSLRGRGQWGTEAFF. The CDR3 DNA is TGTGCCAGCAGTTTAAGGGGCAGGGGGCAATGGGGCACTGAAGCTTTCTTT.

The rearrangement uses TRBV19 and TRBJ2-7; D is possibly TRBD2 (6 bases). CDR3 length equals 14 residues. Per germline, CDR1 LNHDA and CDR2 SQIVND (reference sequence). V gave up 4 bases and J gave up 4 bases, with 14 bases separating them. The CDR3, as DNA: TGTGCCAGTAGTAAGGAGGGTGGATCTTACGAGCAGTACTTC. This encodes CASSKEGGSYEQYF.

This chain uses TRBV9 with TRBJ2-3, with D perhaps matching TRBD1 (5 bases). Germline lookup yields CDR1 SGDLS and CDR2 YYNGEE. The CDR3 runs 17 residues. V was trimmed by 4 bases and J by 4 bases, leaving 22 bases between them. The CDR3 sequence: CASSPKSGSDRADTQYF. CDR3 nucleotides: TGTGCCAGCAGCCCAAAATCAGGGTCTGATCGAGCAGATACGCAGTATTTT. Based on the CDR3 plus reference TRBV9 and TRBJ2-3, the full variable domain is DSGVTQTPKHLITATGQRVTLRCSPRSGDLSVYWYQQSLDQGLQFLIQYYNGEERAKGNILERFSAQQFPDLHSELNLSSLELGDSALYFCASSPKSGSDRADTQYFGPGTRLTVL.